The present T cell receptor beta chain was sequenced within a study of T cells in Graves' hyperthyroidism and ophthalmopathy. Exclusion of patients followed from uncontrolled infection, other autoimmune disease, pregnancy or lactation. Authors of the study amplified TCR beta CDR3 regions from RNA transcripts. First-round RT-PCR of the TCR CDR3 relied on the HTBI primer set. MiXCR, applied by TCRdb to the multiplex PCR reads, yields one record per CDR3 protein. This table has about 620,000 distinct CDR3 sequences, about a sixth appearing once. The CDR3 spans 13 residues. Germline CDR1 and CDR2: SGDLS and YYNGEE. V dropped 0 bases and J dropped 2 bases, with 6 bases sitting between them.

The receptor was isolated from a woman aged 30 to 39 with Graves' hyperthyroidism. The sequencing sample was made of blood. The chain is built from TRBV9 and TRBJ2-7; D remains unclear. This CDR3 is CASSVAEAYEQYF. For the CDR3, the DNA is TGTGCCAGCAGCGTAGCTGAGGCCTACGAGCAGTACTTC. The complete variable domain, with remaining parts taken from reference TRBV9 and TRBJ2-7, reads DSGVTQTPKHLITATGQRVTLRCSPRSGDLSVYWYQQSLDQGLQFLIQYYNGEERAKGNILERFSAQQFPDLHSELNLSSLELGDSALYFCASSVAEAYEQYFGPGTRLTVT.